The clone carrying this T cell receptor (beta chain) was detected only a few times. The data originate from a study of T cells in Graves' hyperthyroidism and ophthalmopathy. On the study more broadly: Peripheral blood was drawn at first diagnosis, prior to all treatment.

RNA transcripts gave rise to amplified TCR beta CDR3 regions. A first-round RT-PCR of the TCR CDR3 used the HTBI primer set. Each CDR3 protein gets one entry after TCRdb re-called the multiplex PCR reads with MiXCR. Of some 440,000 distinct CDR3 sequences listed, approximately 15% are singletons. The study defined stable Graves' hyperthyroidism as no ophthalmopathy progression within 18 months. Disease duration under 2 months; hyperthyroidism patients were aged 18 to 65. The study excluded patients with uncontrolled infection, other autoimmune disease, pregnancy or lactation. Looked up from germline, CDR1 is SQVTM and CDR2 is ANQGSEA. CDR3 length: 16 amino acids. With V trimmed by 8 bases and J by 2 bases, 11 bases remained unmatched.

The sample taken for sequencing was blood. This clonotype was sampled from a young woman with Graves' hyperthyroidism. The rearrangement uses TRBV29-1 and TRBJ2-5; TRBD2 matches at 13 bases. The CDR3 here is CSLQIGTSGAQETQYF. The CDR3 nucleotides are TGCAGCCTCCAAATTGGGACTAGCGGGGCTCAAGAGACCCAGTACTTC.